What follows describes a single T cell receptor beta chain. As yet, its antigen is unknown. This sample stems from a study of shared clonotypes between healthy human individuals. Notes on the study in general: Among non-shared clonotypes, generation probabilities were lower than among those shared by all four donors. The study generally estimated greater richness for naive than memory subsets.

The authors loaded 150 to 250 ng DNA, about 30,000 T cell genomes, into sorted-subset replicate PCRs. Here immunoSEQ multiplex PCR was the method, and the copy in TCRdb shows in-frame clones only, minus some. In the table there are about 2.1 million clones, 85% to 95% of which are singletons. CD45RO-negative, CCR7-selected cells formed the naive CD8 fraction, which excluded terminally differentiated effector memory CD45RA+ cells. V lost 5 bases to trimming and J lost 2 bases; unmatched junction nucleotides: 12. Germline V gene lookup returns CDR1 SEHNR and CDR2 FQNEAQ (reference sequence). This CDR3 is built from 17 residues.

This chain uses TRBV7-9 with TRBJ2-1; 7 nucleotides agree with TRBD1. Material for sequencing was naive CD8+ T cells from PBMCs. This TCR came from a young man in good health. Some clones in this sample may be carry-over from other donors' samples. The CDR3 loop is CASSPRQGLRPYNEQFF. In nucleotides, the CDR3 is TGTGCCAGCAGCCCTAGACAGGGCTTAAGGCCCTACAATGAGCAGTTCTTC.